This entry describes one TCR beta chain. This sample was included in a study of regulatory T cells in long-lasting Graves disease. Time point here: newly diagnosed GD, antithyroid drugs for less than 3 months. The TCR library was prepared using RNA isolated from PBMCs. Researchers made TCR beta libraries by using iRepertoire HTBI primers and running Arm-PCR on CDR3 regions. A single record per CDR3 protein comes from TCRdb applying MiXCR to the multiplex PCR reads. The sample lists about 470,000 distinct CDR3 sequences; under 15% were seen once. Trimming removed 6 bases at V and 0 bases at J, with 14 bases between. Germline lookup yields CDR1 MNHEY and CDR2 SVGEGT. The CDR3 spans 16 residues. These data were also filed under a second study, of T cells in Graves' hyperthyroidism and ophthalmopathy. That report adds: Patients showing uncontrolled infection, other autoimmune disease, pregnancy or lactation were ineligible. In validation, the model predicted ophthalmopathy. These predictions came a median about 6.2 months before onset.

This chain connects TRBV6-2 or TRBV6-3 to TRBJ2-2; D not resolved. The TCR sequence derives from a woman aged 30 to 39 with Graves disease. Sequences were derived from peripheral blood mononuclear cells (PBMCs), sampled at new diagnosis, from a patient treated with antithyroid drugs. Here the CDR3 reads CASRRMVVANTGELFF. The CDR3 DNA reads TGTGCCAGCAGACGGATGGTCGTCGCGAACACCGGGGAGCTGTTTTTT.